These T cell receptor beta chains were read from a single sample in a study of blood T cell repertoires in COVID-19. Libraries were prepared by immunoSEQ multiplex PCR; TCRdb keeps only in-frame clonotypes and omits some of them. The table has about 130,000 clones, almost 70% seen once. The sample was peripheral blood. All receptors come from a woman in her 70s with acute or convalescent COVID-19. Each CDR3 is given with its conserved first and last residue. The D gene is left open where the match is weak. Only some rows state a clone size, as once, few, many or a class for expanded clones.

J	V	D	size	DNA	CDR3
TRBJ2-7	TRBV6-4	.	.	TGTGCCAGCAGTGTCGCGCTCCGCGAGCAGTACTTC	CASSVALREQYF
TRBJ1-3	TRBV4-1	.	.	TGCGCCAGCAGCCAAGTGGGGAGCCTGCGGGACACCATATATTTT	CASSQVGSLRDTIYF
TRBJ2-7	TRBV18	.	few	TGTGCCAGCTCACCATCCCGGACACGCGCCTACGAGCAGTACTTC	CASSPSRTRAYEQYF
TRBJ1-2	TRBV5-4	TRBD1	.	TGTGCCAGCAGCCACGACAGGGCGGATGGCTACACCTTC	CASSHDRADGYTF
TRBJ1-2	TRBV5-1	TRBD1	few	TGCGCCAGCAGCCCCGGGGGACAGGGGGCCCTTAATGGCTACACCTTC	CASSPGGQGALNGYTF
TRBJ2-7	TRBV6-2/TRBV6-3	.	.	TGTGCCAGCAGTTATCCTACCCCCTCTACGGCCCATGACAGGACCTACGAGCAGTACTTC	CASSYPTPSTAHDRTYEQYF
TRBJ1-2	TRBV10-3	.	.	TGTGCCATCAGTGAGTCGCCTCCCGGGTCTCCAACCCTCTATGGCTACACCTTC	CAISESPPGSPTLYGYTF
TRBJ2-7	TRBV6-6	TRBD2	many	TGTGCCAGCAGTCCCGGGACTAGCGTTTCCTACGAGCAGTACTTC	CASSPGTSVSYEQYF
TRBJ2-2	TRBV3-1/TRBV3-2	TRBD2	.	TGTGCCAGCAGCCGAATTAGCGGGAGGAACACCGGGGAGCTGTTTTTT	CASSRISGRNTGELFF
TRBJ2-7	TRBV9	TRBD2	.	TGTGCCAGCAGCGTAGGGGGAGGGCACGAGCAGTACTTC	CASSVGGGHEQYF
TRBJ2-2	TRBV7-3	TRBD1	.	TGTGCCAGCAGCTCGGGACAGGCCTACACCGGGGAGCTGTTTTTT	CASSSGQAYTGELFF
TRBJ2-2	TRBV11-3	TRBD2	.	TGTGCCAGCAGCTCCTGGACTAGCGGGGGGGCGAACACCGGGGAGCTGTTTTTT	CASSSWTSGGANTGELFF
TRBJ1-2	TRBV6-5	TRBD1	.	TGTGCCAGCAGCCTCGGGACAGGGGATGACTATGGCTACACCTTC	CASSLGTGDDYGYTF
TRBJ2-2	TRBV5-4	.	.	TGTGCCAGCAGCTTAGGGGCTAGTAGGAACACCGGGGAGCTGTTTTTT	CASSLGASRNTGELFF
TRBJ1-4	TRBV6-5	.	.	TGTGCCAGCAGTTACCGGCAGGGCAATGAAAAACTGTTTTTT	CASSYRQGNEKLFF
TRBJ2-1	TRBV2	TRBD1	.	TGTGCCAGCAGTCACCCCCAGACAGGGAAGGTAGTGGGGTCCTACAATGAGCAGTTCTTC	CASSHPQTGKVVGSYNEQFF
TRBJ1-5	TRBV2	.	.	TGTGCCAGCAGGACCGACGGGATCAATCAGCCCCAGCATTTT	CASRTDGINQPQHF
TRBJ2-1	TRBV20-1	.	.	TGCAGTGCTAGATTTGCGGGCGAGCAGTTCTTC	CSARFAGEQFF
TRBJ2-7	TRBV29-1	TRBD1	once	TGCAGCGTTGAACGACAGGGGAACGAGCAGTACTTC	CSVERQGNEQYF
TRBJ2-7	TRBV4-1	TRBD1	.	TGCGCCAGCAGCCGAGAGGGGACAGGGGCCCCCGAGCAGTACTTC	CASSREGTGAPEQYF
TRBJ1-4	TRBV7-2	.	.	TGTGCCAGCAGTACCCGGGGGGCTCGAAATGAAAAACTGTTTTTT	CASSTRGARNEKLFF
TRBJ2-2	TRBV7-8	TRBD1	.	TGTGCCAGCAGCTTCACCGGGACAGGGGGCACCGGGGAGCTGTTTTTT	CASSFTGTGGTGELFF
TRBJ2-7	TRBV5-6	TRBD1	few	TGTGCCAGCGGGGACAGGCGCGACGAGCAGTACTTC	CASGDRRDEQYF
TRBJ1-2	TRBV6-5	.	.	TGTGCCAGCAGTTACGGGTCAGGGGGCTACACCTTC	CASSYGSGGYTF
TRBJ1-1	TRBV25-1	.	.	TGTGCCAGCAGTGAACCCAACAGGGACACTGAAGCTTTCTTT	CASSEPNRDTEAFF
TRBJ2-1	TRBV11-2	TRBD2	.	TGTGCCAGCAGCATCACTACGGCGGGAGAAAGTAATGAGCAGTTCTTC	CASSITTAGESNEQFF
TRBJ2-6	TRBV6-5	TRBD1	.	TGTGCCAGCAGTTTCGGGACAGCTGGGGCCAACGTCCTGACTTTC	CASSFGTAGANVLTF
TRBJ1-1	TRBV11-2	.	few	TGTGCCAGCAGCTCGGGTAAAGGGGCTAGTAGGATGAACACTGAAGCTTTCTTT	CASSSGKGASRMNTEAFF
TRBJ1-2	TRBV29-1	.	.	TGCAGCGTTGTCCTAAGTCGCTATGGCTACACCTTC	CSVVLSRYGYTF
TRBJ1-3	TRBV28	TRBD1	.	TGTGCCAGCAGTCCCCCATCGGGACAGGGGGCGGGGAGCTCTGGAAACACCATATATTTT	CASSPPSGQGAGSSGNTIYF
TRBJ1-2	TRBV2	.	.	TGTGCCAGCAGTGGGGGGCGGCAGCGGAGGAACTATGGCTACACCTTC	CASSGGRQRRNYGYTF
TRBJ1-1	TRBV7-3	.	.	TGTGCCAGCGCCCTCCAGGGGAACACTGAAGCTTTCTTT	CASALQGNTEAFF
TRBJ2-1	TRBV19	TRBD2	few	TGTGCCAGTAGTCCAGGACTCGCGGGAGGGGGTGAGCAGTTCTTC	CASSPGLAGGGEQFF
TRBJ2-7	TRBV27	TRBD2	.	TGTGCCAGGGTTGGTCTACAGGGGAATAGCGGGAGATCTGAAATCTACGAGCAGTACTTC	CARVGLQGNSGRSEIYEQYF
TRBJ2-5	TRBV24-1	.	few	TGTGCCACCAGTGATCCAGACAGGTACCAAGAGACCCAGTACTTC	CATSDPDRYQETQYF
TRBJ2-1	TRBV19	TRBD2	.	TGTGCCAGTAGTATAGGGCTAGCGGAATCCTACAATGAGCAGTTCTTC	CASSIGLAESYNEQFF
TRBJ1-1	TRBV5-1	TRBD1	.	TGCGCCAGCAGCCCACAAACAGGGGGCAAAGCTTTCTTT	CASSPQTGGKAFF
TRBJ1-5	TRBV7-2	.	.	TGTGCCAGCAGCTTAGGACGCACGGGGGGGCCCCAGCATTTT	CASSLGRTGGPQHF
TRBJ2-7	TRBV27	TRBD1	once	TGTGCCAGCAGAACTCTGGACAGGGGGCCCTACGAGCAGTACTTC	CASRTLDRGPYEQYF
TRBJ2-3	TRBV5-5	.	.	TGTGCCAGCAGCTTGGAGTCGGTCCGCACAGATACGCAGTATTTT	CASSLESVRTDTQYF
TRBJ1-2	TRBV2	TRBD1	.	TGTGCCAGCAGGACAGGGGGCTATGGCTACACCTTC	CASRTGGYGYTF
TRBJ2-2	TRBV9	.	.	TGTGCCAGCAGCGGTATACAGGAATCGAACACCGGGGAGCTGTTTTTT	CASSGIQESNTGELFF
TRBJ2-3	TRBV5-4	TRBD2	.	TGTGCCAGCAGGCAAGCGGGAGTAAGCACAGATACGCAGTATTTT	CASRQAGVSTDTQYF
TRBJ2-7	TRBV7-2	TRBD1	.	TGTGCCAGCAGCCCAGGGACAGGGTTCACCTACGAGCAGTACTTC	CASSPGTGFTYEQYF
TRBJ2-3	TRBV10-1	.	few	TGCGCCAGCAGCGAAGCCGGGTTCCCCTCTAATACGCAGTATTTT	CASSEAGFPSNTQYF